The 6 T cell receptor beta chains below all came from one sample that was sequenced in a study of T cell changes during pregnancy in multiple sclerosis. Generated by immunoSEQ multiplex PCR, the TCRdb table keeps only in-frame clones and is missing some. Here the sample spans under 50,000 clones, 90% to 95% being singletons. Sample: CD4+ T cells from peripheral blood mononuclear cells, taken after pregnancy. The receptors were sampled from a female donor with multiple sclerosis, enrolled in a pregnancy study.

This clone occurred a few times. The chain's CDR3 is CASSIGGGNQPQHF. CDR3 bases: TGTGCCAGCAGCATCGGAGGGGGCAATCAGCCCCAGCATTTT. This chain connects TRBV5-4 to TRBJ1-5, with D possibly TRBD1 on 5 matching bases. V lost 4 bases and J lost 2, with 10 bases in between. CDR1 is SGHNT and CDR2 is YYREEE in the germline V gene (reference sequence). The CDR3 covers 14 residues.

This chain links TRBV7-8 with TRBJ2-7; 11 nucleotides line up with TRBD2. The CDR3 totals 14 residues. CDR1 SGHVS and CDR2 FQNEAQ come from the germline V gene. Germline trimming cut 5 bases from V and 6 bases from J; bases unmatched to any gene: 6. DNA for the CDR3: TGTGCCAGCAGCCTCGGGACTAGCGGTGGCGAGCAGTACTTC. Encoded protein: CASSLGTSGGEQYF.

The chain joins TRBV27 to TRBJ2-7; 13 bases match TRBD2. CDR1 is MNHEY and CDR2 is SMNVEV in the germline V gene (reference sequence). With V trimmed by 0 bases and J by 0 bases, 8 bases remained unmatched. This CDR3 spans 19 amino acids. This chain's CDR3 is CASSLSDRLAGGLSYEQYF. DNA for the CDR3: TGTGCCAGCAGTTTATCAGATCGACTAGCGGGGGGCCTCTCCTACGAGCAGTACTTC.

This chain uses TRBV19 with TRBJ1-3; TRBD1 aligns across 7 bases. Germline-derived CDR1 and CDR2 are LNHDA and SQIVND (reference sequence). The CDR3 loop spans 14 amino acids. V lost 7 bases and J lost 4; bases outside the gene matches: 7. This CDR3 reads CASKTTGAGNTIYF. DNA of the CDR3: TGTGCCAGTAAAACTACAGGGGCAGGAAACACCATATATTTT.

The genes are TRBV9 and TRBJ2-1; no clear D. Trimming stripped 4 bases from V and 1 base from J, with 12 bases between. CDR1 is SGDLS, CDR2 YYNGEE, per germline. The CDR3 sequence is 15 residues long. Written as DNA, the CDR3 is TGTGCCAGCAGCCCCCTTTCTGAGTCCTACAATGAGCAGTTCTTC. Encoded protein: CASSPLSESYNEQFF.

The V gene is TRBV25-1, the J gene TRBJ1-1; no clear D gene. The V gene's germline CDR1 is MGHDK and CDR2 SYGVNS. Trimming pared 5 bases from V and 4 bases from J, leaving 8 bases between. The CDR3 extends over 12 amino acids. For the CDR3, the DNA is TGTGCCAGCAGTTCGTGGAGCACTGAAGCTTTCTTT. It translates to CASSSWSTEAFF.